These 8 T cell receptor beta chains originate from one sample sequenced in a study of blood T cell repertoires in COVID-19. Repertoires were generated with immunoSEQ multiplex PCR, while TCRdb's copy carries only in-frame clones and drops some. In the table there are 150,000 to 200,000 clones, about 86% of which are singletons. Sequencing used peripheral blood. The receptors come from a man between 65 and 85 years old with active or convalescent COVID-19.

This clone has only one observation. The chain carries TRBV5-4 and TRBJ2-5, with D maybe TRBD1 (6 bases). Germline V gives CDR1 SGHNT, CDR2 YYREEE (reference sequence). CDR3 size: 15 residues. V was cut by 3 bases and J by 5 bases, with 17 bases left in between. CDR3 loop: CASSSGQSGPETQYF. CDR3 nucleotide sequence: TGTGCCAGCAGCTCCGGACAGTCGGGTCCCGAGACCCAGTACTTC.

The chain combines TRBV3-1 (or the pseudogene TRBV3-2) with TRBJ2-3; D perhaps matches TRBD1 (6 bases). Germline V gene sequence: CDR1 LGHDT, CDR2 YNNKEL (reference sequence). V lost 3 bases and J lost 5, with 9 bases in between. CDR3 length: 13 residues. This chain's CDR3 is CASSQLGGDTQYF. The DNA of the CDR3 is TGTGCCAGCAGCCAGCTAGGGGGAGATACGCAGTATTTT.

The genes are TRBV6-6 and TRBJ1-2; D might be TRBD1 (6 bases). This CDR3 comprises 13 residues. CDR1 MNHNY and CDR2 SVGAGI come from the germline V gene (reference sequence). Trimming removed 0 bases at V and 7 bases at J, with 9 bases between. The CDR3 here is CASSYSDSGGYTF. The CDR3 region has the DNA TGTGCCAGCAGTTACTCGGACAGCGGTGGCTACACCTTC.

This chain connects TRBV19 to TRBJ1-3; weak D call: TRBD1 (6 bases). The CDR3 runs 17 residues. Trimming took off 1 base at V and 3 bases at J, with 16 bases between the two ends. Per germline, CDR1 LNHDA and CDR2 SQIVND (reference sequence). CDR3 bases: TGTGCCAGTAGTATAGTTCCGGACAGCCTGGGTGGAAACACCATATATTTT. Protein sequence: CASSIVPDSLGGNTIYF.

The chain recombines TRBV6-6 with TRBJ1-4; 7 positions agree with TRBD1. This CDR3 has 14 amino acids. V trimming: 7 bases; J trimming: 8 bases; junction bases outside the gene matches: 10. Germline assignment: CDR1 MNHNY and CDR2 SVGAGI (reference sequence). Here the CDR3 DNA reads TGTGCCAGCACCCCAGGGGACAGCAGCGAAAAACTGTTTTTT. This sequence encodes CASTPGDSSEKLFF.

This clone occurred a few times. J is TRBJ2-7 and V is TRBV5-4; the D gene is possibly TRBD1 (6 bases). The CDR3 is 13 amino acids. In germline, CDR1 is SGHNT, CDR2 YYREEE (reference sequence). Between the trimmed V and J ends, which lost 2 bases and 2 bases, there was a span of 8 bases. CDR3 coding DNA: TGTGCCAGCAGCTTAAACAGGGCCTACGAGCAGTACTTC. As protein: CASSLNRAYEQYF.

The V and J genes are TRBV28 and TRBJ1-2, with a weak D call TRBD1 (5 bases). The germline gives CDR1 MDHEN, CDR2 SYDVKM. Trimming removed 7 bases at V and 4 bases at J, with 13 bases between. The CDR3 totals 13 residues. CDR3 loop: CASISGRFYGYTF. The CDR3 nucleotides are TGTGCCAGCATCTCAGGGCGATTCTATGGCTACACCTTC.

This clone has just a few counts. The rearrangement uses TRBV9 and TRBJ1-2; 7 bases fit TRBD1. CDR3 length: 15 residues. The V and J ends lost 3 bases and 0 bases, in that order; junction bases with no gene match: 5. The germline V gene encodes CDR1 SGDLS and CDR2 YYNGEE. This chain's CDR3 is CASSATGASNYGYTF. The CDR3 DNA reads TGTGCCAGCAGCGCCACAGGGGCTTCTAACTATGGCTACACCTTC.